This TCR beta chain originates from a study of T cell responses to AZD1222 COVID-19 vaccine. The CDR3 loop spans 15 amino acids. From germline, CDR1 is MDHEN and CDR2 SYDVKM. Deletions cut 2 bases from V and 6 bases from J, with 13 bases between. Study outcomes and limitations: Most donors were white British, females outnumbered males, and clonal diversity was possibly underestimated. In all cases, repertoires were sampled only after the peak T cell response. Regions left unmutated in variants are reportedly the target of nearly half of spike-specific TCRs. CD4 TCRs covered the whole spike, strongest at regions 160-218 and 743-854.

In this sample, this clone turned up a few times. Its antigen remains unidentified. The repertoire was sequenced with immunoSEQ multiplex PCR; TCRdb's copy has only in-frame clones and lacks some. This sample carries 100,000 to 150,000 clones, 88% of them seen once, and the ten largest clones take 3.5% to 4.5%. The rearrangement uses TRBV28 and TRBJ2-2; no clear D. The clonotype comes from an adult in good health. The sample consisted of peripheral blood, taken on day 0 of AZD1222 vaccination. This chain's CDR3 is CASSLDVPVAGELFF. The CDR3 DNA follows: TGTGCCAGCAGTTTAGATGTCCCGGTAGCCGGGGAGCTGTTTTTT.